The rows below give T cell receptor beta chains drawn from one sample of a study of lymphopenia after photon versus proton radiotherapy. Sequencing used immunoSEQ multiplex PCR; TCRdb keeps in-frame clones, though not all of them. This sample has 75,000 to 90,000 clones; about 86% occur once, and the top ten carry about 1.3%. This specimen was peripheral blood, taken from a patient treated with proton-based radiotherapy. The receptor set was obtained from a man aged 55 to 70 with pancreatic cancer. The CDR3 runs from the conserved cysteine through the conserved F or W. A D gene is named only where the DNA matches it firmly. The size of a clone is reported for some rows only, either as once, few or many, or as a class for expanded clones.

j_call,v_call,cdr3_length,d_call,clone_size,cdr3_aa,cdr3_nt
TRBJ2-7,TRBV6-5,14,TRBD1,.,CASSPTGTGRRQYF,TGTGCCAGCAGTCCTACTGGGACAGGAAGAAGGCAGTACTTC
TRBJ2-7,TRBV9,17,TRBD1,.,CASSLTSGGQGSYEQYF,TGTGCCAGCAGCCTCACGTCCGGAGGACAGGGCTCCTACGAGCAGTACTTC
TRBJ2-7,TRBV6-6,15,TRBD2,.,CASTKLAGLSYEQYF,TGTGCCAGCACCAAACTAGCGGGTCTGTCCTACGAGCAGTACTTC
TRBJ2-6,TRBV7-9,15,.,.,CASSSSAGGANVLTF,TGTGCCAGCAGCTCCTCGGCTGGTGGGGCCAACGTCCTGACTTTC
TRBJ2-3,TRBV19,16,TRBD2,.,CASSIGSLAGADTQYF,TGTGCCAGTAGTATCGGGTCCCTAGCGGGAGCGGATACGCAGTATTTT
TRBJ2-7,TRBV7-9,13,.,.,CASSPLGSYEQYF,TGTGCCAGCAGCCCACTCGGGTCCTACGAGCAGTACTTC
TRBJ2-2,TRBV28,15,TRBD2,.,CATRTRLSYTGELFF,TGTGCCACCAGGACTAGGCTCTCTTACACCGGGGAGCTGTTTTTT
TRBJ2-1,TRBV6-1,14,.,.,CASSENRATGEQFF,TGTGCCAGCAGTGAAAACCGAGCAACGGGCGAGCAGTTCTTC
TRBJ2-3,TRBV5-1,17,TRBD2,.,CASSWGLAGGITDTQYF,TGCGCCAGCAGCTGGGGACTAGCGGGAGGGATCACAGATACGCAGTATTTT
TRBJ1-2,TRBV5-8,17,TRBD1,.,CASSPEAQGASSYGYTF,TGTGCCAGCAGCCCGGAGGCACAGGGGGCCTCATCCTATGGCTACACCTTC
TRBJ2-1,TRBV5-1,15,.,.,CASSPGSDPYNEQFF,TGCGCCAGCAGCCCCGGCTCGGATCCCTACAATGAGCAGTTCTTC
TRBJ2-1,TRBV19,12,.,.,CAASARGNEQFF,TGTGCCGCGTCAGCCAGAGGGAATGAGCAGTTCTTC
TRBJ2-1,TRBV14,15,TRBD1,.,CASSPADRAGNEQFF,TGTGCCAGCAGCCCCGCGGACAGGGCGGGCAATGAGCAGTTCTTC
TRBJ1-1,TRBV4-1,16,.,once,CASSQETGRPNTEAFF,TGCGCCAGCAGCCAAGAAACTGGGCGGCCGAACACTGAAGCTTTCTTT
TRBJ2-3,TRBV7-9,16,.,.,CASSLGLAASTDTQYF,TGTGCCAGCAGCTTAGGGCTAGCTGCTAGCACAGATACGCAGTATTTT
TRBJ2-1,TRBV7-3,15,.,.,CASSKGGVSYNEQFF,TGTGCCAGCAGTAAAGGAGGGGTCTCCTACAATGAGCAGTTCTTC
TRBJ2-3,TRBV11-2,19,TRBD2,.,CASNRGTSGNLAGTDTQYF,TGTGCCAGCAACCGGGGGACTAGCGGGAATTTAGCGGGCACAGATACGCAGTATTTT
TRBJ2-7,TRBV6-5,15,TRBD1,.,CASTPGGTGLLEQYF,TGTGCCAGCACCCCAGGAGGGACAGGGCTCCTCGAGCAGTACTTC
TRBJ2-3,TRBV5-5,14,.,.,CASSDRRGTDTQYF,TGTGCCAGCAGCGACCGACGGGGCACAGATACGCAGTATTTT
TRBJ2-5,TRBV20-1,11,TRBD1,.,CSATRGETQYF,TGCAGTGCAACCAGGGGGGAGACCCAGTACTTC
TRBJ1-4,TRBV5-6,16,TRBD1,.,CASSSWGTATNEKLFF,TGTGCCAGCAGCTCGTGGGGGACAGCAACTAATGAAAAACTGTTTTTT
TRBJ1-1,TRBV19,13,.,.,CASTSRWTTEAFF,TGTGCCAGTACCTCTAGGTGGACCACTGAAGCTTTCTTT
TRBJ2-2,TRBV5-1,15,.,.,CASSPGRGPSWELFF,TGCGCCAGCAGCCCTGGTCGAGGGCCCAGCTGGGAGCTGTTTTTT
TRBJ1-5,TRBV7-2,14,.,.,CASSLAEVFQPQHF,TGTGCCAGCAGCTTAGCAGAGGTTTTTCAGCCCCAGCATTTT
TRBJ2-1,TRBV6-5,15,TRBD2,once,CASSPGLAGNNEQFF,TGTGCCAGCAGTCCGGGACTAGCGGGTAACAATGAGCAGTTCTTC
TRBJ2-1,TRBV5-1,17,TRBD2,.,CASVFGGSSGSGNEQFF,TGCGCCAGCGTCTTTGGGGGTTCTAGCGGGAGTGGGAATGAGCAGTTCTTC
TRBJ2-3,TRBV5-6,16,.,.,CASSWGSTGVTDTQYF,TGTGCCAGCAGCTGGGGCTCAACGGGAGTGACAGATACGCAGTATTTT
TRBJ1-6,TRBV21-1,15,.,.,CASSKGGTANSPLHF,TGTGCCAGCAGCAAAGGGGGAACAGCTAATTCACCCCTCCACTTT
TRBJ1-5,TRBV2,15,TRBD1,few,CASRRDSNSNQPQHF,TGTGCCAGCAGAAGGGACAGCAATAGCAATCAGCCCCAGCATTTT
TRBJ2-7,TRBV28,12,.,.,CASSQNYYEQYF,TGTGCCAGCAGTCAAAATTACTACGAGCAGTACTTC
TRBJ1-3,TRBV28,16,.,.,CASMGPGESSGNTIYF,TGTGCCAGCATGGGACCAGGGGAGAGCTCTGGAAACACCATATATTTT
TRBJ2-7,TRBV13,14,.,.,CASSLVGYPYEQYF,TGTGCCAGCAGCTTAGTAGGATACCCCTACGAGCAGTACTTC
TRBJ2-4,TRBV10-3,13,.,.,CAIEDTDKNIQYF,TGTGCCATCGAGGACACAGACAAAAACATTCAGTACTTC
TRBJ2-3,TRBV4-3,18,.,.,CASSQQTLGETSTDTQYF,TGCGCCAGCAGCCAACAAACGCTGGGGGAAACTAGCACAGATACGCAGTATTTT
TRBJ2-5,TRBV2,14,.,few,CASSPTGPQETQYF,TGTGCCAGCAGCCCCACAGGGCCCCAAGAGACCCAGTACTTC
TRBJ1-4,TRBV6-6,16,.,.,CASSYYREGGYEKLFF,TGTGCCAGCAGTTACTACAGGGAGGGCGGTTATGAAAAACTGTTTTTT
TRBJ2-1,TRBV11-3,15,.,.,CASSLVPGLYNEQFF,TGTGCCAGCAGCTTAGTTCCAGGGCTCTACAATGAGCAGTTCTTC
TRBJ2-1,TRBV28,16,TRBD1,.,CASSSSGTGTYNEQFF,TGTGCCAGCAGTTCATCCGGGACAGGGACCTACAATGAGCAGTTCTTC
TRBJ2-2,TRBV23-1,15,.,.,CASRLNQGNTGELFF,TGCGCCAGCAGGCTAAATCAGGGGAACACCGGGGAGCTGTTTTTT
TRBJ1-5,TRBV5-4,14,.,.,CASSLAPGVQPQHF,TGTGCCAGCAGCTTGGCGCCAGGGGTTCAGCCCCAGCATTTT
TRBJ2-2,TRBV11-3,15,.,.,CASSLNGQNTGELFF,TGTGCCAGCAGCTTAAATGGACAGAACACCGGGGAGCTGTTTTTT
TRBJ2-7,TRBV5-6,15,TRBD1,.,CASSATGVSSYEQYF,TGTGCCAGCAGCGCGACAGGGGTCAGCTCCTACGAGCAGTACTTC
TRBJ2-7,TRBV4-2,16,TRBD2,.,CASSQDWLAEIYEQYF,TGTGCCAGCAGCCAAGATTGGCTAGCGGAAATCTACGAGCAGTACTTC
TRBJ2-5,TRBV7-9,14,.,.,CASSFGTSGETQYF,TGTGCCAGCAGCTTCGGGACTTCGGGAGAGACCCAGTACTTC
TRBJ1-1,TRBV4-1,14,.,.,CASSQDELDTEAFF,TGCGCCAGCAGCCAAGATGAGTTGGACACTGAAGCTTTCTTT
TRBJ1-1,TRBV5-1,14,.,.,CASSFAVMNTEAFF,TGCGCCAGCAGCTTCGCAGTTATGAACACTGAAGCTTTCTTT
TRBJ1-1,TRBV19,15,TRBD1,.,CASSILGTANTEAFF,TGTGCCAGTAGTATACTGGGGACAGCGAACACTGAAGCTTTCTTT
TRBJ1-5,TRBV6-5,14,.,medium-sized,CASSQGWDNQPQHF,TGTGCCAGCAGTCAGGGGTGGGACAATCAGCCCCAGCATTTT
TRBJ2-2,TRBV30,15,.,.,CAWSAGLPNTGELFF,TGTGCCTGGAGTGCGGGACTTCCCAACACCGGGGAGCTGTTTTTT
TRBJ2-7,TRBV7-2,19,.,.,CASSLGGPGQAHPPYEQYF,TGTGCCAGCAGCTTAGGTGGGCCAGGGCAAGCCCACCCCCCCTACGAGCAGTACTTC